This passage covers 5 T cell receptor beta chains from one sample sequenced in a study of radiation and T cells in renal cell carcinoma. Stated treatment: 15 Gy SBRT to primary tumor, nephrectomy 4 weeks later. Sequencing was performed with immunoSEQ multiplex PCR; in TCRdb, only in-frame clones are kept and a portion is missing. The profile shows 4,500 or so clones, approximately 56% of them singletons. The sequences come from tumor tissue, collected from a patient whose treatment included radiotherapy and nephrectomy. These receptors were taken from a woman aged 60-70 years with renal cell carcinoma.

This clone ranks as medium-sized. The chain uses TRBV5-6 and TRBJ1-5; D ambiguous. Germline V gene data show CDR1 as SGHDT and CDR2 as YYEEEE. The CDR3 loop spans 12 amino acids. The V gene lost 4 bases and the J gene lost 4 bases, with 6 bases spanning the gap. As DNA, the CDR3 is TGTGCCAGCAGCAACCTTAATCAGCCCCAGCATTTT. Residues: CASSNLNQPQHF.

The rearrangement uses TRBV27 and TRBJ2-6; no reliable D call. V dropped 5 bases and J dropped 4 bases, with 15 bases sitting between them. The CDR3 totals 16 residues. Per germline, CDR1 MNHEY and CDR2 SMNVEV (reference sequence). CDR3 sequence reads: CASSLQPQSGANVLTF. In DNA, the CDR3 is TGTGCCAGCAGTCTCCAGCCTCAGTCGGGGGCCAACGTCCTGACTTTC.

CDR3 sequence: CASSSLPGTQAYEQYF. The CDR3 DNA reads TGTGCCAGCAGCTCCCTGCCCGGGACTCAGGCGTACGAGCAGTACTTC. V usage is TRBV7-9 and J usage is TRBJ2-7, with D maybe TRBD2 (6 bases). The ends were cut back, 4 bases at V and 4 bases at J, with 20 bases in the middle. The CDR3 is 16 residues long. Germline CDR1 reads SEHNR; CDR2 reads FQNEAQ (reference sequence).

The sample holds a few counts of this clone. The chain joins TRBV15 to TRBJ1-2; unclear D gene. Germline lookup yields CDR1 LNHNV and CDR2 YYDKDF (reference sequence). The CDR3 consists of 12 residues. V was shortened by 0 bases and J by 7 bases, with 6 bases between the two germline ends. The CDR3 DNA follows: TGTGCCACCAGCAGAGACATCCTTGGCTACACCTTC. This encodes CATSRDILGYTF.

This clone was counted only a few times. The chain uses TRBV11-2 and TRBJ2-3, with 8 bases lining up with TRBD2. The J segment lost 2 bases and the V segment lost 8 bases, leaving 9 bases of the junction unmatched. The CDR3 runs to 15 residues. Germline V gene data show CDR1 as SGHAT and CDR2 as FQNNGV. Here the CDR3 reads CASLAGGLLTDTQYF. DNA for the CDR3: TGTGCCAGCCTCGCGGGGGGCCTCCTCACAGATACGCAGTATTTT.